What follows describes a single T cell receptor (beta chain). Its specificity is not known. These data come from a study of CD4 T cells in relation to SARS-CoV-2 and coronaviruses. On the study more broadly: The HLA restriction of the shared crossreactive spike epitopes was mapped.

CD4+ T cells from unexposed donors were obtained before the COVID-19 pandemic (2011-2018). After ten to eleven days of culture, CD4+ T cells were isolated. On days 3 and 7, cultures got half fresh IL-2 medium. Trimming shortened V by 7 bases and J by 8 bases, and 22 bases separated the two germline ends. CDR3 size: 14 residues. Germline V gene lookup returns CDR1 SGHNT and CDR2 YYREEE (reference sequence). Data came from immunoSEQ multiplex PCR; TCRdb stores just in-frame clones and leaves some out. The data show 15,000 to 20,000 clones, with 70% to 80% seen just once and 15% to 19% held by the top ten.

Source material: CD4+ T cells from PBMCs, cultured in vitro. This sequence was found in a human donor in good health. This rearrangement joins TRBV5-4 to TRBJ2-7; D is undetermined. The CDR3 nucleotides are TGTGCCAGCGGGCCAAACGACACAGCGTTCAAGCAGTACTTC. Translation gives CASGPNDTAFKQYF.